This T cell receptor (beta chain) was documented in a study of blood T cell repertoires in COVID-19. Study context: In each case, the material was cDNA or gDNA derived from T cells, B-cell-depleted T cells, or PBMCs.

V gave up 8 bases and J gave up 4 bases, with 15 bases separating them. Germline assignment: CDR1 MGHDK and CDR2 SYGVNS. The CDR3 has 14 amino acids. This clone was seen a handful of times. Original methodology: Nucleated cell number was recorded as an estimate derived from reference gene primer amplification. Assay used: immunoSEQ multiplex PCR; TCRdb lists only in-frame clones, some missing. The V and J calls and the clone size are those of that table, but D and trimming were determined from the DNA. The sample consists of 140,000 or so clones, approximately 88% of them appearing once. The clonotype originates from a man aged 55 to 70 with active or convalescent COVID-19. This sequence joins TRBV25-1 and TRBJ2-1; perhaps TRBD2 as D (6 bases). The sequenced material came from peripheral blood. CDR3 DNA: TGTGCCAGCTGGGAGGCAGACGGGTACAATGAGCAGTTCTTC. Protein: CASWEADGYNEQFF.